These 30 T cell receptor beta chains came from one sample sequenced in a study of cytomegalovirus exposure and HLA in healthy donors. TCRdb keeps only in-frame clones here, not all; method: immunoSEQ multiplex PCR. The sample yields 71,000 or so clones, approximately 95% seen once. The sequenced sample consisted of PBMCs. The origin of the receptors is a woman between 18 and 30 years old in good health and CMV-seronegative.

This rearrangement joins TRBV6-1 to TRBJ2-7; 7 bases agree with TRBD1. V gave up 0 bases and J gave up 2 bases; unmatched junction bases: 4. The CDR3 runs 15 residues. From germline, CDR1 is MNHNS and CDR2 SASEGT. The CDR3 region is CASSEALTGAYEQYF. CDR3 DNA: TGTGCCAGCAGTGAAGCGCTCACAGGGGCCTACGAGCAGTACTTC.

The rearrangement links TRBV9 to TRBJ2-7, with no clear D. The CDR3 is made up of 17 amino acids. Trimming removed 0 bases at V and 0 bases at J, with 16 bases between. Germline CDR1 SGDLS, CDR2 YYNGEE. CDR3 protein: CASSVDPSGGSSYEQYF. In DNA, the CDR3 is TGTGCCAGCAGCGTAGATCCCTCTGGTGGCAGCTCCTACGAGCAGTACTTC.

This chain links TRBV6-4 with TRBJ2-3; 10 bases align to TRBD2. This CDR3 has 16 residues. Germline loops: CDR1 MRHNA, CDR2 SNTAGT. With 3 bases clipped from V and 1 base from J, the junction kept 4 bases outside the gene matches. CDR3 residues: CASSDTSGAGTDTQYF. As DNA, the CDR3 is TGTGCCAGCAGTGATACTAGCGGGGCCGGCACAGATACGCAGTATTTT.

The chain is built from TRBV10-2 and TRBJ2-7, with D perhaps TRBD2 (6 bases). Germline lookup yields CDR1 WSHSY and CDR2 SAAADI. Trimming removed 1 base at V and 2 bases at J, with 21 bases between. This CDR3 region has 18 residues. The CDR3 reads CASSELGVRDSKAYEQYF. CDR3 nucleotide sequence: TGCGCCAGCAGTGAGTTGGGAGTACGGGACTCGAAAGCCTACGAGCAGTACTTC.

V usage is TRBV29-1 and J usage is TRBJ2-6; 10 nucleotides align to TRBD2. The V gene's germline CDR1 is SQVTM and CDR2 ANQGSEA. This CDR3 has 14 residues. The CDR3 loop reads CSTSGDSGANVLTF. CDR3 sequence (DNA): TGCAGTACTAGCGGGGACTCTGGGGCCAACGTCCTGACTTTC. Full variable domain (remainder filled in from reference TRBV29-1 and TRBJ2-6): SAVISQKPSRDICQRGTSLTIQCQVDSQVTMMFWYRQQPGQSLTLIATANQGSEATYESGFVIDKFPISRPNLTFSTLTVSNMSPEDSSIYLCSTSGDSGANVLTFGAGSRLTVL.

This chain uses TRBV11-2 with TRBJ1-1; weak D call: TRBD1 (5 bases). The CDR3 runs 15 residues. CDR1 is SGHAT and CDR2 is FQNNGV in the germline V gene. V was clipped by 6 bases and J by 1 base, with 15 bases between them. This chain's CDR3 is CASSRYNTGNTEAFF. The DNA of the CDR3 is TGTGCCAGCAGTCGATACAATACAGGGAACACTGAAGCTTTCTTT.

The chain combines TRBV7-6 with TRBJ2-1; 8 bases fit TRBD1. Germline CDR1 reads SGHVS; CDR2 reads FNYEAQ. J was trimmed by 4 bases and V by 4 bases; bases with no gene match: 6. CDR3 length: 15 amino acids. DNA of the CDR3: TGTGCCAGCAGCTCCGTAAGGACAGGGTACAATGAGCAGTTCTTC. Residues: CASSSVRTGYNEQFF.

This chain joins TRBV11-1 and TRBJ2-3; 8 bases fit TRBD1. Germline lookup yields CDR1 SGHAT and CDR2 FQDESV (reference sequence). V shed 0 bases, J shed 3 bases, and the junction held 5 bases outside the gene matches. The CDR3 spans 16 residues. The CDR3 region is CASSLASGTGTDTQYF. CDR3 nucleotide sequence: TGTGCCAGCAGCTTAGCGTCGGGGACAGGAACAGATACGCAGTATTTT.

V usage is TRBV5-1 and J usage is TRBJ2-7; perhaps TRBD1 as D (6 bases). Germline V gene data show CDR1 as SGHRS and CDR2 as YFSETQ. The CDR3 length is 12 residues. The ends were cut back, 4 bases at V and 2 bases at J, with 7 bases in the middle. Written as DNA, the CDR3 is TGCGCCAGCAGCGGACAGACCTACGAGCAGTACTTC. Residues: CASSGQTYEQYF. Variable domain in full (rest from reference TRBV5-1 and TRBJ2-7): KAGVTQTPRYLIKTRGQQVTLSCSPISGHRSVSWYQQTPGQGLQFLFEYFSETQRNKGNFPGRFSGRQFSNSRSEMNVSTLELGDSALYLCASSGQTYEQYFGPGTRLTVT.

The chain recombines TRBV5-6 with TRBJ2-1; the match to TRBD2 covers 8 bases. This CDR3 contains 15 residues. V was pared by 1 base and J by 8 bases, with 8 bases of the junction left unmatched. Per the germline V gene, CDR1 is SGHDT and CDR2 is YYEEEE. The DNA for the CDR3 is TGTGCCAGCAGCTTGACGCGGGGGGCGGGGGATGAGCAGTTCTTC. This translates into CASSLTRGAGDEQFF.

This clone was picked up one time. The CDR3 here is CASSYRGREELFF. The CDR3 bases are TGTGCCAGCAGTTACAGGGGCCGAGAGGAACTGTTTTTT. This rearrangement joins TRBV6-5 to TRBJ1-4; D may be TRBD1 (5 bases). V shed 2 bases and J shed 12 bases, with 13 bases lying between them. This CDR3 is 13 amino acids long. Germline CDR1 is MNHEY and CDR2 is SVGAGI.

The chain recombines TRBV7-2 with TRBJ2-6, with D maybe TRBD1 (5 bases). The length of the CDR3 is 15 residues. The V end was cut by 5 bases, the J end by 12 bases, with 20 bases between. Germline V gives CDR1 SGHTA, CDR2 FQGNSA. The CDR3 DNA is TGTGCCAGCAGCCGCCGGACAAAGTTATCGTCCGTCCTGACTTTC. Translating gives CASSRRTKLSSVLTF.

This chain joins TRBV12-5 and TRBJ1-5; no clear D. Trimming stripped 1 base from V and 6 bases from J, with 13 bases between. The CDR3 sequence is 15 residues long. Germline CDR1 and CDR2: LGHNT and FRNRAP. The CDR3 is CASGLGIREGQPQHF. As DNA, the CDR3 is TGTGCTAGTGGTTTGGGGATCCGGGAGGGTCAGCCCCAGCATTTT.

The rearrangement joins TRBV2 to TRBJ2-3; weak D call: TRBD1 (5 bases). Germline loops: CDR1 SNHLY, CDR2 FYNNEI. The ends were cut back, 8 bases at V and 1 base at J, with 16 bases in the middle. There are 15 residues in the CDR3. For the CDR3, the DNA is TGTGCCAGCCGCCCTCACCAGGGTGGCACAGATACGCAGTATTTT. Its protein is CASRPHQGGTDTQYF.

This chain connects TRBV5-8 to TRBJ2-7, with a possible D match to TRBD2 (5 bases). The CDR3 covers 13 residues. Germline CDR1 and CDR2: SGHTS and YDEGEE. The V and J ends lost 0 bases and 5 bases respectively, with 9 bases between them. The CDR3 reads CASSLGLGDEQYF. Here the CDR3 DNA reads TGTGCCAGCAGCTTGGGTCTCGGGGACGAGCAGTACTTC.

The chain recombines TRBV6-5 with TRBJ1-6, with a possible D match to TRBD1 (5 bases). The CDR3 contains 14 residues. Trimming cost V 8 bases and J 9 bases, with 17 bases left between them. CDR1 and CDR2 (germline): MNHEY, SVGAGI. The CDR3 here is CASGKGLLGSPLHF. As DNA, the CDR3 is TGTGCCAGCGGAAAGGGGTTATTAGGTTCACCCCTCCACTTT.

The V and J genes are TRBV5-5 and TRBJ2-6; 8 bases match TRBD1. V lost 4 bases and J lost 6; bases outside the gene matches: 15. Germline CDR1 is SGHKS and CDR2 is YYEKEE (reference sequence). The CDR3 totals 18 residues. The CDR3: CASSPGRQGAPLANVLTF. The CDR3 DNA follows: TGTGCCAGCAGCCCGGGGCGGCAGGGGGCGCCGTTGGCCAACGTCCTGACTTTC. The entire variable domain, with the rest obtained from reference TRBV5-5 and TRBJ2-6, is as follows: DAGVTQSPTHLIKTRGQQVTLRCSPISGHKSVSWYQQVLGQGPQFIFQYYEKEERGRGNFPDRFSARQFPNYSSELNVNALLLGDSALYLCASSPGRQGAPLANVLTFGAGSRLTVL.

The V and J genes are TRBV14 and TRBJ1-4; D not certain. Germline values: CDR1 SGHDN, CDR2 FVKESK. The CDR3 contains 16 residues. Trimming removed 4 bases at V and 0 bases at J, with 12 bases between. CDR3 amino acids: CASSLTDFATNEKLFF. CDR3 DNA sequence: TGTGCCAGCAGCCTTACTGACTTCGCAACTAATGAAAAACTGTTTTTT.

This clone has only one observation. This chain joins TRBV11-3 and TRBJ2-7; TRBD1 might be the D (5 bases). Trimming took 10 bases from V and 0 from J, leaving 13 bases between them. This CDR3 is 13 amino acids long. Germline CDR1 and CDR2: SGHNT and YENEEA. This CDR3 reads CATKDRNSYEQYF. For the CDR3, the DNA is TGTGCCACGAAAGACAGAAACTCCTACGAGCAGTACTTC.

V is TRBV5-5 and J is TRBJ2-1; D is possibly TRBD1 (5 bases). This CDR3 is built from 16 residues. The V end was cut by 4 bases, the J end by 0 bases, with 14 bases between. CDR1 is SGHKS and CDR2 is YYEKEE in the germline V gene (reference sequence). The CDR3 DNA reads TGTGCCAGCAGCACCGACAGCTCGAGCTCCTACAATGAGCAGTTCTTC. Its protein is CASSTDSSSSYNEQFF.

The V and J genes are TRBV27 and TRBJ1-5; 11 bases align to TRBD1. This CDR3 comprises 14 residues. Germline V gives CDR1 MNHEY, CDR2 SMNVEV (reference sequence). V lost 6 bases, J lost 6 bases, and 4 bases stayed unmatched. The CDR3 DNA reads TGTGCCAGCAGGGGACAGGGGGACTTTCAGCCCCAGCATTTT. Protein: CASRGQGDFQPQHF.

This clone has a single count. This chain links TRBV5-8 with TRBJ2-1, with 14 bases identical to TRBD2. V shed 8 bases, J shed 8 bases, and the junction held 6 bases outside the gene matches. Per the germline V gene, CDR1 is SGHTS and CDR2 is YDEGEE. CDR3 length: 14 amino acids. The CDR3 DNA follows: TGTGCCAGAGGGGGACTAGCGGGGGTCGATGAGCAGTTCTTC. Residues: CARGGLAGVDEQFF.

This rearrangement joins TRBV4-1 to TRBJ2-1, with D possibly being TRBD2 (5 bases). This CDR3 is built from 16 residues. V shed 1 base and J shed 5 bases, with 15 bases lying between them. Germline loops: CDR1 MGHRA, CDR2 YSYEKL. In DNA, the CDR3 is TGCGCCAGCAGCCAAGGTCCGGGGTGGTCGGACAATGAGCAGTTCTTC. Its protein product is CASSQGPGWSDNEQFF.

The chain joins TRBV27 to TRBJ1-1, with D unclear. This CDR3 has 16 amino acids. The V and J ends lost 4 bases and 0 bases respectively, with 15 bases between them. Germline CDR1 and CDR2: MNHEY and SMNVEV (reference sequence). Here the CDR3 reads CASSSPWGGLNTEAFF. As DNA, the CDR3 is TGTGCCAGCAGTTCCCCTTGGGGAGGGTTGAACACTGAAGCTTTCTTT.

The CDR3 DNA sequence: TGTGCCAGCGGGATGAGCCCGGGACAGAGCACAGATACGCAGTATTTT. Encoded protein: CASGMSPGQSTDTQYF. The rearrangement uses TRBV6-6 and TRBJ2-3; 7 bases are shared with TRBD1. The CDR3 spans 16 residues. Germline CDR1 is MNHNY and CDR2 is SVGAGI (reference sequence). V lost 8 bases to trimming and J lost 0 bases; unmatched junction nucleotides: 11.

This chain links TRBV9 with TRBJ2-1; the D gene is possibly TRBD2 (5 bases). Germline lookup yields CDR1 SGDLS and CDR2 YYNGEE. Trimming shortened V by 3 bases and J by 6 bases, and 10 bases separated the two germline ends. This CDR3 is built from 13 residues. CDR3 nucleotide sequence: TGTGCCAGCAGCGGCGGGTTTTTCAATGAGCAGTTCTTC. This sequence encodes CASSGGFFNEQFF.

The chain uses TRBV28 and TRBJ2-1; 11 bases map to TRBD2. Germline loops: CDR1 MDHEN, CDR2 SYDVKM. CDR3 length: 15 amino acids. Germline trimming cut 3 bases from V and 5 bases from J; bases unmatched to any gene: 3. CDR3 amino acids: CASSFSTSGNNEQFF. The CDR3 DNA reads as TGTGCCAGCAGTTTTTCGACTAGCGGGAACAATGAGCAGTTCTTC.

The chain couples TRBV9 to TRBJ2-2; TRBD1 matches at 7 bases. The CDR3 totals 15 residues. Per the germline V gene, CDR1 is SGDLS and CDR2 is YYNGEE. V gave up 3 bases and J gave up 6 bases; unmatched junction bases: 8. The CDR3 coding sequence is TGTGCCAGCAGCGCACAAAACAGGGGATCCGGGGAGCTGTTTTTT. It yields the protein CASSAQNRGSGELFF.

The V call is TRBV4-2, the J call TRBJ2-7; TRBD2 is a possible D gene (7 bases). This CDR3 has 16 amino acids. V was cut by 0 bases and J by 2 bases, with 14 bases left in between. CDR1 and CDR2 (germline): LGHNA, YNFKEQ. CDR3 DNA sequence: TGTGCCAGCAGCCAAGATTTGGGGGGGGGCGCCTACGAGCAGTACTTC. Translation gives CASSQDLGGGAYEQYF.

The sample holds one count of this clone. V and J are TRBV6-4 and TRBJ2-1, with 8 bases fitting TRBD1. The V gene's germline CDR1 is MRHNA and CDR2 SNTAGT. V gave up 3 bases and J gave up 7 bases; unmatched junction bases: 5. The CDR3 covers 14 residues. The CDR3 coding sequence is TGTGCCAGCAGTGAGACAGGGGAACTGAATGAGCAGTTCTTC. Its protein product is CASSETGELNEQFF.